What follows describes a single TCR beta chain. Antigen specificity is unknown. The data belong to a study of PD-1 blockade in mismatch repair-deficient tumors. Looking at the study overall: Enrolled about 2013-2017, patients had progressing, pretreated mismatch repair-deficient cancers of around 12 types.

Study-wide results and limits: Tumor-resident clones, often absent from pretreatment blood, expanded after pembrolizumab and then contracted.

The CDR3 length is 15 residues. Germline-derived CDR1 and CDR2 are MRHNA and SNTAGT. V shed 4 bases and J shed 5 bases, with 16 bases lying between them. Measured with immunoSEQ multiplex PCR; TCRdb has only the in-frame clones, and not every one. The data hold some 40,000 clones, with approximately 88% observed a single time. Source: PBMCs, taken approximately 9 months after starting pembrolizumab. This clonotype originated in an adult with mismatch repair-deficient cancer. The rearrangement uses TRBV6-4 and TRBJ2-3, with D possibly TRBD2 on 6 matching bases. CDR3 coding DNA: TGTGCCAGCAGTGCCGCGGGACCGGCCGGAGATACGCAGTATTTT. This sequence encodes CASSAAGPAGDTQYF.